This is a list of T cell receptor beta chains from one sample in a study of T cells in Graves' hyperthyroidism and ophthalmopathy. TCRdb re-analysed the multiplex PCR reads in MiXCR, keeping a single row per CDR3 protein. Of hundreds of thousands of distinct CDR3 sequences listed, around 20% are singletons. Source material: blood. All receptors derive from a man aged 30 to 39 with Graves' ophthalmopathy. The CDR3 runs from the conserved cysteine through the conserved F or W. A D gene is named only where the DNA matches it firmly. Size is stated for part of the rows, as once, few or many counts, or as a class when the clone is expanded.

j_gene,v_gene,abundance,d_gene,CDR3nt,CDR3aa
TRBJ1-1,TRBV28,many,.,TGTGCCAGCAGCCCTTTGGGGGAAATGAACACTGAAGCTTTCTTT,CASSPLGEMNTEAFF
TRBJ1-1,TRBV11-2,many,TRBD1,TGTGCCAGCAGCCTAACCAGGGGGCGCAACACTGAAGCTTTCTTT,CASSLTRGRNTEAFF
TRBJ1-1,TRBV28,many,TRBD1,TGTGCCAGCAGTTTAAGGGACAGCCCTGAAGCTTTCTTT,CASSLRDSPEAFF
TRBJ1-5,TRBV20-1,many,.,TGCAGTGCTAGAGGCGGGGACAAACTTATTAGCAATCAGCCCCAGCATTTT,CSARGGDKLISNQPQHF
TRBJ2-2,TRBV29-1,few,.,TGCAGCGTTTCCCTAGGACCCCAGGCCTCCGGGGAGCTGTTTTTT,CSVSLGPQASGELFF
TRBJ2-3,TRBV20-1,.,.,TGCAGTGCCGGGGACCACACAGATACGCAGTATTTT,CSAGDHTDTQYF
TRBJ2-7,TRBV20-1,.,.,TGCAGTGCCGCCTGGGCAGGGGAATTTTACGAGCAGTACTTC,CSAAWAGEFYEQYF
TRBJ2-1,TRBV19,.,TRBD1,TGTGCCAGTAGTATCATCCAGGGGGCGCAGAATGAGCAGTTCTTC,CASSIIQGAQNEQFF
TRBJ2-7,TRBV7-2,.,TRBD2,TGTGCCAGCGGCTTAGCTCGCACTAGCGGGAGGTGGTACGAGCAGTACTTC,CASGLARTSGRWYEQYF
TRBJ2-1,TRBV27,.,TRBD1,TGTGCCAGCAGTGATGGGACAGGGGGCTACAATGAGCAGTTCTTC,CASSDGTGGYNEQFF
TRBJ1-5,TRBV4-3,.,TRBD1,TGCGCCAGCAGCCAGGGACAGTCCGCGAATCAGCCCCAGCATTTT,CASSQGQSANQPQHF
TRBJ2-2,TRBV6-1,.,TRBD1,TGTGCCAGCAGGGGGAACAGGGGGAACACCGGGGAGCTGTTTTTT,CASRGNRGNTGELFF
TRBJ2-3,TRBV11-2,few,.,TGTGCCAGCAGTGGCTGGCCCGGCACAGATACGCAGTATTTT,CASSGWPGTDTQYF
TRBJ2-5,TRBV7-9,few,TRBD1,TGTGCCAGCAGCACCACAGGGGGCGAGGAGACCCAGTACTTC,CASSTTGGEETQYF
TRBJ1-5,TRBV10-3,.,TRBD1,TGTGCCATCAGCGGGACAGGGGGCAATCAGCCCCAGCATTTT,CAISGTGGNQPQHF
TRBJ2-1,TRBV12-3/TRBV12-4,many,.,TGTGCCAGCAGTTTAGCGAGTAATGAGCAGTTCTTC,CASSLASNEQFF
TRBJ2-7,TRBV7-9,many,.,TGTGCCAGCAGCCGCACGACAGATTCCTACGAGCAGTACTTC,CASSRTTDSYEQYF
TRBJ2-2,TRBV29-1,few,TRBD2,TGCAGCGTCCTCCCGGGGAGGGGTACCGGGGAGCTGTTTTTT,CSVLPGRGTGELFF
TRBJ1-1,TRBV15,.,TRBD1,TGTGCCACCAGCGGACAGGGGGCTCGGACTGAAGCTTTCTTT,CATSGQGARTEAFF
TRBJ2-5,TRBV14,many,TRBD1,TGTGCCAGCAGCCAAGGACAGGGAAGTTGGGAGACCCAGTACTTC,CASSQGQGSWETQYF
TRBJ1-3,TRBV9,few,.,TGTGCCAGCAGCGTAGACCGGGGCTCTGGAAACACCATATATTTT,CASSVDRGSGNTIYF
TRBJ2-4,TRBV6-7,.,.,TGTGCCAGCAGTTACTGGGGGGCAGGGGCCAAAAACATTCAGTACTTC,CASSYWGAGAKNIQYF
TRBJ1-3,TRBV5-1,.,.,TGCGCCAGCAGCCTTGGGACGGACGTCTCTGGAAACACCATATATTTT,CASSLGTDVSGNTIYF
TRBJ1-1,TRBV30,many,.,TGTGCCTGGAGTGTACGGGGGGCCCAGCCTGAAGCTTTCTTT,CAWSVRGAQPEAFF
TRBJ2-1,TRBV7-2,few,.,TGTGCCAGCAGCTTAGCGGGTAGCATGTATGAGCAGTTCTTC,CASSLAGSMYEQFF
TRBJ2-2,TRBV30,once,.,TGTGCCTGGACGGAAGCAGCGAACACCGGGGAGCTGTTTTTT,CAWTEAANTGELFF
TRBJ1-4,TRBV7-6,few,TRBD1,TGTGCCAGCAGCCTTAGACCCTTTCCCGGGACAGGGGGCTTTTGCGAAAAACTGTTTTTT,CASSLRPFPGTGGFCEKLFF
TRBJ1-1,TRBV7-9,few,.,TGTGCCAGCAGCCTTGGCAGTACCACTGAAGCTTTCTTT,CASSLGSTTEAFF
TRBJ2-4,TRBV6-2/TRBV6-3,.,.,TGTGCCAGCAGTGGACGGACGGGGCCTACTACCAAACTTCAGTACTTC,CASSGRTGPTTKLQYF
TRBJ1-1,TRBV7-2,many,.,TGTGCCAGCAGCTTAAGGTACGAGGACACTGAAGCTTTCTTT,CASSLRYEDTEAFF
TRBJ2-1,TRBV5-6,.,TRBD2,TGTGCCAGCAGCTTGACTAGCGGGGGTAACAATGAGCAGTTCTTC,CASSLTSGGNNEQFF
TRBJ2-1,TRBV7-2,few,TRBD2,TGTGCCAGCAGCTTAAGTCTAGCGGGAAACCCTAGAGGGGGCGAGCAGTTCTTC,CASSLSLAGNPRGGEQFF
TRBJ2-3,TRBV28,.,TRBD2,TGTGCCAGCAGCCCTAGGGGAGGGATCCACACAGATACGCAGTATTTT,CASSPRGGIHTDTQYF
TRBJ2-1,TRBV7-2,.,TRBD2,TGTGCCAGCAGCTTAGGTGCGTGGACCAGCGGGAGGAATGAGCAGTTCTTC,CASSLGAWTSGRNEQFF
TRBJ2-1,TRBV11-2,many,TRBD1,TGTGCCAGCAGCGTTAGGGTCAACAGGGGCAATGAGCAGTTCTTC,CASSVRVNRGNEQFF
TRBJ2-1,TRBV28,.,.,TGTGCCAGCAGTCTTGGACACAGCTCCTACAATGAGCAGTTCTTC,CASSLGHSSYNEQFF
TRBJ2-7,TRBV7-9,.,.,TGTGCCAGCAGCTTTCCCGACGGAGGCTACGAGCAGTACTTC,CASSFPDGGYEQYF
TRBJ1-1,TRBV25-1,.,TRBD1,TGTGCCAGCAGCGTGACCGGGACAGAGAACACTGAAGCTTTCTTT,CASSVTGTENTEAFF
TRBJ2-1,TRBV5-1,few,TRBD2,TGCGCCAGCAGCAGAAGCGGGAGCCCCTACAATGAGCAGTTCTTC,CASSRSGSPYNEQFF
TRBJ2-1,TRBV19,.,TRBD2,TGTGCCAGTAGTAAGGAGCTAGCGGGAGGGCCGTTGAGCAATGAGCAGTTCTTC,CASSKELAGGPLSNEQFF
TRBJ1-4,TRBV6-1,.,.,TGTGCCAGCAGTGGTTACAGGGCAACTAATGAAAAACTGTTTTTT,CASSGYRATNEKLFF
TRBJ1-2,TRBV12-3/TRBV12-4,few,.,TGTGCCAGCAGTTTAGGTCTGAGTCGCGGCTACACCTTC,CASSLGLSRGYTF
TRBJ1-5,TRBV28,many,.,TGTGCCAGCGGCCGAGGAGACCCCGGGGGGCAGCCCCAGCATTTT,CASGRGDPGGQPQHF
TRBJ2-5,TRBV7-9,many,.,TGTGCCAGCAGCGACCCAGGACGGGGACAAGAGACCCAGTACTTC,CASSDPGRGQETQYF
TRBJ2-7,TRBV18,.,TRBD1,TGTGCCAGCTCACCTCGAACAGGGGTCCACGAGCAGTACTTC,CASSPRTGVHEQYF
TRBJ2-1,TRBV4-1,.,.,TGCGCCAGCAGCCCAAGATTACTCGACGGCAATGAGCAGTTCTTC,CASSPRLLDGNEQFF
TRBJ2-7,TRBV28,many,.,TGTGCCAGCACCCCCTCTGGGACATCCTACGAGCAGTACTTC,CASTPSGTSYEQYF